The present T cell receptor beta chain was sequenced within a study of human T cells and chemical hapten exposure. On the study more broadly: Skin on the upper inner arm, approximately 2 cm by approximately 2 cm in size, was sensitized with 2% DPC. The study patch tested 0.01% DPC on the upper back and read results at 6 days. General study results and limits: There were significantly more large CDR3 similarity clusters among expanded TCRs than among controls. The number of TCRs above 1 in 1000 frequency did not change after DPC sensitization.

Specified time point: pre-sensitization, week 0. Described treatment: therapeutic diphenylcyclopropenone sensitization with weekly scalp DPC. Using its own MiXCR run on the RACE reads, TCRdb lists one record per CDR3 protein. This sample carries 300,000 to 400,000 distinct CDR3 sequences, 5.1% of them seen once, and the ten largest clones take around 2.6%. The CDR3 consists of 14 residues. Trimming removed 2 bases at V and 0 bases at J, with 6 bases between. Germline-derived CDR1 and CDR2 are SGHTA and FQGNSA. This clonotype was recorded at least ten times. Its target is unknown. The source was whole blood, collected in connection with sensitization to the hapten diphenylcyclopropenone (DPC). This rearrangement joins TRBV7-2 to TRBJ2-3; the D is unclear. The clonotype comes from a woman aged 50 to 60 with alopecia areata. Some clones in this sample may be carry-over from other donors' samples. CDR3 nucleotide sequence: TGTGCCAGCAGCTTACGGCCCAGCACAGATACGCAGTATTTT. This encodes CASSLRPSTDTQYF.